This T cell receptor (beta chain) was sequenced in a study of shared clonotypes between healthy human individuals. Study processing details: ImmunoSEQ sequences covered only the junction and lacked quality scores; filtering therefore differed. Clones were read by immunoSEQ multiplex PCR, and TCRdb kept only the in-frame ones, dropping some. V and J calls and clone size are as listed in that table; D and trimming were resolved from the DNA. The sample includes around 2.5 million clones, more than 85% of them seen just once. The V segment lost 7 bases and the J segment 6 bases; nucleotides outside the gene matches: 13. Germline V gene sequence: CDR1 MDHEN, CDR2 SYDVKM. The CDR3 loop spans 16 amino acids. CD45RA-negative memory and CD45RA+ naive subsets were split from the CD4+ cells.

The clonotype was recovered from a man aged 18 to 30 in good health. Some clones in this sample may be carry-over from other donors' samples. Sequencing was done on a sample of naive CD4+ T cells from PBMCs. Stated subset: CD45RA+ positively selected. The genes are TRBV28 and TRBJ1-1; 11 bases match TRBD1. The CDR3 DNA is TGTGCCAGCATCTCGTCCCGGGACAGGGGGGTTGCTGAAGCTTTCTTT. This codes for CASISSRDRGVAEAFF.